One and the same sample provided the 27 T cell receptor beta chains below, sequenced in a study of Ad26.COV2.S vaccination and SARS-CoV-2 variants. The method was immunoSEQ multiplex PCR; TCRdb's version includes in-frame clones alone and lacks a portion of them. The sample includes around 240,000 clones, 70% to 90% of them seen just once. Treatment reported: 15 to 20 received Ad26.COV2.S at low or high dose, single or two shots; a few received placebo; per-sample allocation not given. Day 63 after the first injection of vaccine or placebo was the sampling time. The sequences come from peripheral blood, collected in a trial of Ad26.COV2.S vaccine versus placebo. The receptors were gathered from a person between 18 and 65 years old who received the Ad26.COV2.S COVID-19 vaccine or a placebo.

The chain carries TRBV21-1 and TRBJ1-3. TRBV21-1 is a documented pseudogene. The CDR3 extends over 15 amino acids. The CDR3 DNA reads as TGTGCCAGCATCCCCAAAGGAAGCTCTGGAAACACCATATATTTT. Protein product: CASIPKGSSGNTIYF.

This clone was found many times. This chain connects TRBV4-3 to TRBJ2-1; D might be TRBD1 or TRBD2, each matching 5 bases. The V end was cut by 0 bases, the J end by 9 bases, with 15 bases between. The germline CDR1 and CDR2 sequences are LGHNA and YSLEER. This CDR3 is 15 amino acids long. The CDR3 DNA reads as TGCGCCAGCAGCCAAGACCCAACTCCTGGGGGTGAGCAGTTCTTC. Translation: CASSQDPTPGGEQFF.

The chain combines TRBV18 with TRBJ1-2; the D is unclear. The germline V gene has CDR1 KGHSH and CDR2 LQKENI. Trimming removed 5 bases at V and 6 bases at J, with 13 bases between. The CDR3 has 13 residues. The CDR3 DNA follows: TGTGCCAGCTCATTGTTAGACCAGGATGGCTACACCTTC. It yields the protein CASSLLDQDGYTF.

The rearrangement links TRBV21-1 to TRBJ1-5; the table's D call, TRBD1, was not checked against the DNA. TRBV21-1 represents a pseudogene. The CDR3 has 16 amino acids. CDR3: CASKIKQILCNQPQHF. The CDR3 DNA sequence: TGTGCCAGCAAAATCAAACAGATTCTGTGCAATCAGCCCCAGCATTTT.

The chain uses TRBV28 and TRBJ2-1, with 10 nucleotides matching TRBD2. V dropped 8 bases and J dropped 2; count of bases not matched to a gene: 12. The CDR3 runs to 17 residues. The germline CDR1 and CDR2 sequences are MDHEN and SYDVKM. CDR3 residues: CASEGPKSGRAYNEQFF. The CDR3 nucleotides are TGTGCCAGCGAGGGGCCCAAAAGCGGGAGGGCCTACAATGAGCAGTTCTTC. Looking up the rest from reference TRBV28 and TRBJ2-1 gives the full variable domain: DVKVTQSSRYLVKRTGEKVFLECVQDMDHENMFWYRQDPGLGLRLIYFSYDVKMKEKGDIPEGYSVSREKKERFSLILESASTNQTSMYLCASEGPKSGRAYNEQFFGPGTRLTVL.

This chain connects TRBV12-3 or TRBV12-4 to TRBJ1-2; D unresolved. Trimming took off 2 bases at V and 4 bases at J, with 8 bases between the two ends. The CDR3 spans 13 residues. The CDR3 DNA reads TGTGCCAGCAGTTTATTGGGTCCCTATGGCTACACCTTC. Protein product: CASSLLGPYGYTF.

In nucleotides, the CDR3 is TGTGCCAGCAGTTCGGGGACTAGCGGGAGGCTAGCGCAGTATTTT. This codes for CASSSGTSGRLAQYF. This chain links TRBV27 with TRBJ2-3; 15 bases map to TRBD2. There are 15 residues in the CDR3. The V gene's germline CDR1 is MNHEY and CDR2 SMNVEV (reference sequence). With V trimmed by 4 bases and J by 10 bases, 6 bases remained unmatched.

In its sample, this clone was seen a few times. The chain carries TRBV19 and TRBJ2-7; 12 bases are shared with TRBD2. This CDR3 comprises 12 residues. Germline CDR1 and CDR2: LNHDA and SQIVND (reference sequence). Trimming at V came to 7 bases and at J to 6 bases, leaving 1 base not matched to a gene. This CDR3 reads CASKGLAGEQYF. DNA of the CDR3: TGTGCCAGTAAGGGACTAGCGGGCGAGCAGTACTTC.

This chain links TRBV27 with TRBJ2-5, with D tentatively TRBD2 (6 bases). The V end was cut by 4 bases, the J end by 0 bases, with 12 bases between. The CDR3 is 15 residues long. Germline V gene lookup returns CDR1 MNHEY and CDR2 SMNVEV (reference sequence). For the CDR3, the DNA is TGTGCCAGCAGTTCGCCCCGGGACTACCAAGAGACCCAGTACTTC. Translation gives CASSSPRDYQETQYF.

In DNA, the CDR3 is TGTGCCAGCAGTTGGGGGTTCGGAACTAGCACAGATACGCAGTATTTT. Its translation is CASSWGFGTSTDTQYF. The rearrangement uses TRBV2 and TRBJ2-3; D may be TRBD1 or TRBD2 (5 bases each). Trimming left V 5 bases short and J 0 bases short, with 15 bases between. This CDR3 is 16 amino acids long. Germline V CDR1 and CDR2: SNHLY, FYNNEI.

The chain carries TRBV19 and TRBJ2-7; 9 bases fit TRBD1. Germline V gene data show CDR1 as LNHDA and CDR2 as SQIVND (reference sequence). The length of the CDR3 is 14 residues. V lost 10 bases, J lost 2 bases, and 9 bases stayed unmatched. The CDR3 DNA reads TGTGCCACCTTACAGGGGGCGCCCACCTACGAGCAGTACTTC. The encoded protein is CATLQGAPTYEQYF.

This chain joins TRBV25-1 and TRBJ1-2; D unresolved. CDR1 MGHDK and CDR2 SYGVNS come from the germline V gene. The ends were cut back, 5 bases at V and 0 bases at J, with 4 bases in the middle. The CDR3 spans 12 residues. The CDR3 DNA reads as TGTGCCAGCAGTCAAACTAACTATGGCTACACCTTC. Protein: CASSQTNYGYTF.

CDR3 coding DNA: TGCGCCAGCAGCCGCCGGGCTGCGGCCAGGGGTAACACCGGGGAGCTGTTTTTT. This sequence encodes CASSRRAAARGNTGELFF. The chain joins TRBV5-1 to TRBJ2-2; D perhaps matches TRBD1 (6 bases). In germline, CDR1 is SGHRS, CDR2 YFSETQ. Trimming removed 4 bases from V and 2 bases from J, with 21 bases in between. The CDR3 covers 18 residues.

This chain joins TRBV19 and TRBJ1-5, with D maybe TRBD1 (5 bases). The V end lost 7 bases, the J end lost 2 bases, and 9 bases lay between the germline ends. Germline CDR1 reads LNHDA; CDR2 reads SQIVND (reference sequence). This CDR3 has 13 amino acids. CDR3 DNA sequence: TGTGCCAGTAACCCAGGGCGCAATCAGCCCCAGCATTTT. This encodes CASNPGRNQPQHF.

The rearrangement links TRBV4-1 to TRBJ2-7; 13 bases match TRBD2. The germline V gene has CDR1 MGHRA and CDR2 YSYEKL. The length of the CDR3 is 20 residues. Trimming at V came to 0 bases and at J to 3 bases, leaving 14 bases not matched to a gene. The CDR3 DNA reads as TGCGCCAGCAGCCAAGATAGGAAAAGCAGGGGACTAGCGGGGATCTACGAGCAGTACTTC. Protein: CASSQDRKSRGLAGIYEQYF.

The J gene is TRBJ2-1, the V gene TRBV28; D tentatively fits TRBD1 or TRBD2 (6 bases each). There are 15 residues in the CDR3. Deletions cut 6 bases from V and 4 bases from J, with 16 bases between. CDR1 is MDHEN and CDR2 is SYDVKM in the germline V gene. The CDR3 bases are TGTGCCAGCAGGCCCCCCGTAGGGGGGTACAATGAGCAGTTCTTC. Amino acids: CASRPPVGGYNEQFF.

The chain is built from TRBV4-3 and TRBJ2-1; 13 bases map to TRBD2. Germline V gene sequence: CDR1 LGHNA, CDR2 YSLEER. This CDR3 has 20 residues. The V and J ends lost 1 base and 6 bases, in that order; junction bases with no gene match: 15. CDR3 nucleotide sequence: TGCGCCAGCAGCCAAGTTTTTGGTGGCCAGGGGACTAGCGGGACCAATGAGCAGTTCTTC. This encodes CASSQVFGGQGTSGTNEQFF.

The chain couples TRBV28 to TRBJ1-2; 7 bases are a match to TRBD1. J lost 8 bases, V lost 5 bases, and 5 bases had no gene match. The CDR3 loop spans 12 amino acids. Per germline, CDR1 MDHEN and CDR2 SYDVKM. CDR3 loop: CASSQTGDGYTF. The CDR3 DNA sequence: TGTGCCAGCAGTCAAACAGGGGACGGCTACACCTTC.

This clone was counted a single time. The chain is built from TRBV7-2 and TRBJ1-2; 9 nucleotides align to TRBD1. Germline-derived CDR1 and CDR2 are SGHTA and FQGNSA. The junction had 4 bases not matched to a gene; V was cut back by 3 bases and J by 5 bases. This CDR3 has 14 residues. CDR3 nucleotides: TGTGCCAGCAGCTTTGGCGGGACAGGGTATGGCTACACCTTC. Amino acid sequence: CASSFGGTGYGYTF.

This clone has a handful of counts. The chain recombines TRBV27 with TRBJ2-1; D unclear. The germline gives CDR1 MNHEY, CDR2 SMNVEV (reference sequence). Deletions cut 4 bases from V and 6 bases from J, with 13 bases between. The CDR3 runs 14 residues. The CDR3 protein is CASSSASPFNEQFF. CDR3 in DNA: TGTGCCAGCAGTTCGGCCAGCCCTTTCAATGAGCAGTTCTTC.

The chain recombines TRBV20-1 with TRBJ2-5; the D is unclear. The V end was cut by 6 bases, the J end by 5 bases, with 10 bases between. The germline V gene encodes CDR1 DFQATT and CDR2 SNEGSKA (reference sequence). The CDR3 is 11 amino acids. CDR3 sequence: CSAHSVETQYF. DNA for the CDR3: TGCAGTGCCCATTCCGTGGAGACCCAGTACTTC.

The table lists this clone with a count of one. J is TRBJ2-1 and V is TRBV4-2, with 7 positions matching TRBD2. V lost 0 bases to trimming and J lost 9 bases; unmatched junction nucleotides: 14. The CDR3 sequence is 17 residues long. Germline V gene data show CDR1 as LGHNA and CDR2 as YNFKEQ. CDR3 region: CASSQDWERGLMGEQFF. The CDR3 DNA is TGTGCCAGCAGCCAAGATTGGGAGCGGGGTTTGATGGGTGAGCAGTTCTTC.

The gene calls are TRBV25-1 and TRBJ1-4, with unresolved D. The CDR3 extends over 16 amino acids. V was pared by 3 bases and J by 3 bases, with 14 bases between. Germline V gene sequence: CDR1 MGHDK, CDR2 SYGVNS. CDR3 sequence: CASSDPGRAANEKLFF. CDR3 nucleotides: TGTGCCAGCAGTGACCCTGGACGCGCGGCTAATGAAAAACTGTTTTTT.

The J gene is TRBJ2-7, the V gene TRBV7-9; D not certain. CDR1 and CDR2 (germline): SEHNR, FQNEAQ (reference sequence). The V end was cut by 3 bases, the J end by 4 bases, with 10 bases between. This CDR3 has 13 amino acids. CDR3 protein: CASSFGNPYEQYF. In nucleotides, the CDR3 is TGTGCCAGCAGCTTTGGTAACCCTTACGAGCAGTACTTC.

In this sample, this clone turned up a few times. The V call is TRBV6-2 or TRBV6-3, the J call TRBJ2-7, with D possibly being TRBD1 (6 bases). Trimming stripped 4 bases from V and 5 bases from J, with 33 bases between. Per the germline V gene, CDR1 is MNHEY and CDR2 is SVGEGT. CDR3 length: 20 residues. CDR3 sequence reads: CASSSSAAWGQAVPEDEQYF. Here the CDR3 DNA reads TGTGCCAGCAGTTCTTCCGCCGCCTGGGGGCAAGCCGTCCCAGAGGACGAGCAGTACTTC.

V gene TRBV2 combines with J gene TRBJ1-5; weak D call: TRBD1 (5 bases). The CDR3 runs to 14 residues. Germline CDR1 reads SNHLY; CDR2 reads FYNNEI. In nucleotides, the CDR3 is TGTGCTACCCGGGGGACGGGGATCGGTCAGCCCCAGCATTTT. Protein: CATRGTGIGQPQHF.

This chain connects TRBV16 to TRBJ2-7; D ambiguous. This CDR3 spans 14 amino acids. Germline CDR1 reads KGHSY; CDR2 reads FQNENV. V dropped 0 bases and J dropped 1 base, with 7 bases sitting between them. The CDR3 DNA reads as TGTGCCAGCAGCCAATCGATAGGGTCCTACGAGCAGTACTTC. This translates into CASSQSIGSYEQYF.